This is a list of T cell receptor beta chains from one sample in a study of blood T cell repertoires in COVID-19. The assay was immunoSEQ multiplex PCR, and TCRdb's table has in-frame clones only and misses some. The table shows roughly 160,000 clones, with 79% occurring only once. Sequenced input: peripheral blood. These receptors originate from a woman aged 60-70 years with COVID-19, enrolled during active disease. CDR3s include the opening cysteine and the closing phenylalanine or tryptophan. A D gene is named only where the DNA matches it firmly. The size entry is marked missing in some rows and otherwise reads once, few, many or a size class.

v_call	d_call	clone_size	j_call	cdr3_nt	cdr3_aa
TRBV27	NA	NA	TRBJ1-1	TGTGCCAGCAGTTTAGCGCCGCACAGCCACCCTGAAGCTTTCTTT	CASSLAPHSHPEAFF
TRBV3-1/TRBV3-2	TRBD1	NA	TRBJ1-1	TGTGCCAGCAGCCAAGAAGGGACAGGGGTTTTGGCTTTCTTT	CASSQEGTGVLAFF
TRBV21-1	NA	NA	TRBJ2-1	TGTGCCAACAGGGAGCGGGGGGACCCCTCCTACAATGAGCAGTTCTTC	CANRERGDPSYNEQFF
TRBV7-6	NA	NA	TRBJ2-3	TGTGCCAGCAGCTTAGGTCTGGGGGGAGTAGATACGCAGTATTTT	CASSLGLGGVDTQYF
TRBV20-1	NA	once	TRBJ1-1	TGCAGTGCTAGTTTGGGGTCGGGGACACCCACTGAAGCTTTCTTT	CSASLGSGTPTEAFF
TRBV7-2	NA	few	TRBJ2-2	TGTGCCAGCAGCTTCTTAGGGGGTTCTACCGGGGAGCTGTTTTTT	CASSFLGGSTGELFF
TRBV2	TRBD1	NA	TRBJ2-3	TGTGCCACCAGCCGGGACAGGGGTACAGATACGCAGTATTTT	CATSRDRGTDTQYF
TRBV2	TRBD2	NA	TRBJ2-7	TGTGCCAGCCACCCTACGGGACTAGCGGAGCCTACCTACGAGCAGTACTTC	CASHPTGLAEPTYEQYF
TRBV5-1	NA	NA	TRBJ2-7	TGCGCCAGCACTTCAGTAACTAGTTTTAGCGAGCAGTACTTC	CASTSVTSFSEQYF
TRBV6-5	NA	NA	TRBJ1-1	TGTGCCAGCAGTTACAGCACAGGGTTCGACACTGAAGCTTTCTTT	CASSYSTGFDTEAFF
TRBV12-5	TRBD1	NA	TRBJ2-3	TGTGCTAGTGGTTTGGGAGACAGGGTGACAGATACGCAGTATTTT	CASGLGDRVTDTQYF
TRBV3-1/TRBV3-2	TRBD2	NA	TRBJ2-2	TGTGCCAGCCGTGGTTTCCGGGGGGGTGCTGGAGCCGGGGAGCTGTTTTTT	CASRGFRGGAGAGELFF
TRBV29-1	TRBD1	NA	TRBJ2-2	TGCAGCGTTGACCGGACAGGGGGCACCGGGGAGCTGTTTTTT	CSVDRTGGTGELFF
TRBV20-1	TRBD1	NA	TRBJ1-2	TGCAGTGCTGGTGTACCGGGACAGGGGCATGGCTACACCTTC	CSAGVPGQGHGYTF
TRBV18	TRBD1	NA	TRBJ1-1	TGTGCCAGCTCACCTCCGGGACAGCAGAACACTGAAGCTTTCTTT	CASSPPGQQNTEAFF
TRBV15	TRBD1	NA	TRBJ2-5	TGTGCCACCAGCAGAGCTCCTTGGGGACAGAGGACCAGGGAGACCCAGTACTTC	CATSRAPWGQRTRETQYF
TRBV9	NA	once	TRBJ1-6	TGTGCCAGCAGCCCCCGGGCCTATAATTCACCCCTCCACTTT	CASSPRAYNSPLHF
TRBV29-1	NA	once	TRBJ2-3	TGCAGCGTTGGCCTACAGGGAGCAGATACGCAGTATTTT	CSVGLQGADTQYF
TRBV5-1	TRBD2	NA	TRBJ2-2	TGCGCCAGCAGCGAACTTAGCGGGGTCGCCGGGGAGCTGTTTTTT	CASSELSGVAGELFF
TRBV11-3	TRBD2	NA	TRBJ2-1	TGTGCCAGCAGCCTACGGACTAGTCCTGAGCAGTTCTTC	CASSLRTSPEQFF
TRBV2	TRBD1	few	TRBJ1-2	TGTGCCAGCAGAGGGACAGGGTATGGCTACACCTTC	CASRGTGYGYTF
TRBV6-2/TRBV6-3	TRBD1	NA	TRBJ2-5	TGTGCCAGCACCCCACAGGCCGGGACAGGCGCGAGGGTCCAGTACTTC	CASTPQAGTGARVQYF
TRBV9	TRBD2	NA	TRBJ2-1	TGTGCCAGCAGCGTAGAGGGGTTGGGACTAAACTCCTACAATGAGCAGTTCTTC	CASSVEGLGLNSYNEQFF
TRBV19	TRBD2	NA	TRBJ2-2	TGTGCCAGTAGTACTCTCCACGGCGGGGGCACCGGGGAGCTGTTTTTT	CASSTLHGGGTGELFF
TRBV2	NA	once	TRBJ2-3	TGTGCCAGCAGTGAGGACAGAAGCACAGATACGCAGTATTTT	CASSEDRSTDTQYF
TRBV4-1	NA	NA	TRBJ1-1	TGCGCCAGCAGCCAAGATTTCCGGCCCTTTCCGGGGGTCACTGAAGCTTTCTTT	CASSQDFRPFPGVTEAFF
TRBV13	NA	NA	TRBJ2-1	TGTGCCAGCAGCTTACAACTACCCTACAATGAGCAGTTCTTC	CASSLQLPYNEQFF
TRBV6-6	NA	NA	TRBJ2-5	TGTGCCAGCACGCGCGGAGGCACGATGACCCGGGAGACCCAGTACTTC	CASTRGGTMTRETQYF
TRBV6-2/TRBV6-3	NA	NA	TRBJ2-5	TGTGCCAGCAGTCTCCGGGGGGCCCTGAGTGAGACCCAGTACTTC	CASSLRGALSETQYF
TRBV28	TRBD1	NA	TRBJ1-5	TGTGCCAGCACCCGGACAGGGGTTAGCAATCAGCCCCAGCATTTT	CASTRTGVSNQPQHF
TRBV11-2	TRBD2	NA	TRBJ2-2	TGTGCCAGCAGCTCCCAAGCGGGAGTAGCGGAGCTGTTTTTT	CASSSQAGVAELFF
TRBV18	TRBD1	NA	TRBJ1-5	TGTGCCAGCTCACCCGGACAGGGTAATCAGCCCCAGCATTTT	CASSPGQGNQPQHF
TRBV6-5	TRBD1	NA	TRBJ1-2	TGTGCCAGCAGGCGGACAGGGTCGGACTATGGCTACACCTTC	CASRRTGSDYGYTF
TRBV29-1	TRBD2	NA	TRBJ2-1	TGCAGCGTATCAGGCGGGAGAAGTGATGAGCAGTTCTTC	CSVSGGRSDEQFF
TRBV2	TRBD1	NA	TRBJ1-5	TGTGCCAGCAGTGTAGGGACAGGGAAAGCTCAGCCCCAGCATTTT	CASSVGTGKAQPQHF
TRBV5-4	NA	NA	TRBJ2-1	TGTGCCAGCAGCCTCCGGAGGGCCTGGCATGAGCAGTTCTTC	CASSLRRAWHEQFF
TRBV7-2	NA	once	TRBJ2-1	TGTGCCAGCAGCTTAGAACTAGCTAGCAATGAGCAGTTCTTC	CASSLELASNEQFF
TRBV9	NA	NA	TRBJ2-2	TGTGCCAGCAGCGTAGAAGATCTGGACAGATCCACCGGGGAGCTGTTTTTT	CASSVEDLDRSTGELFF
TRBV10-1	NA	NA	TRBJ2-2	TGCGCCAGCAGTGAAGGGGTCGACACCGGGGAGCTGTTTTTT	CASSEGVDTGELFF
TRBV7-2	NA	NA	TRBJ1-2	TGTGCCAGCAGCTTAGGTTCGGGGGGTGGACTTAACTATGGCTACACCTTC	CASSLGSGGGLNYGYTF
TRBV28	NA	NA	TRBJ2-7	TGTGCCAGCAGTTCCAGGGTCGAGCAGTACTTC	CASSSRVEQYF
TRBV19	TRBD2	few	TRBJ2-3	TGTGCCAGTAGTCCTCTAGCGGGAGGGCGCACAGATACGCAGTATTTT	CASSPLAGGRTDTQYF
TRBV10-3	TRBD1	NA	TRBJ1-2	TGTGCCATCAGTGACCTGGGACAGGGGGCGCGGGGCTACACCTTC	CAISDLGQGARGYTF
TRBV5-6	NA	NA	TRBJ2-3	TGTGCCAGCAGCTTGGGACTTACAGATACGCAGTATTTT	CASSLGLTDTQYF
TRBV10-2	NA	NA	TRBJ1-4	TGCGCCAGCAGTGATCAGGGTCGGGCAACTAATGAAAAACTGTTTTTT	CASSDQGRATNEKLFF
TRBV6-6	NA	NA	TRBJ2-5	TGTGCCAGCAGTTACTCGGCGGGGGCCACCGGGGAGACCCAGTACTTC	CASSYSAGATGETQYF
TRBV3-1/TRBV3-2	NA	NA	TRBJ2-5	TGTGCCAGCAGTTATAGGGGAGGTCGAGAGACCCAGTACTTC	CASSYRGGRETQYF
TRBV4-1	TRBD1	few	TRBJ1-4	TGCGCCAGCAGCGAAGGACAGGGAACCTATGAAAAACTGTTTTTT	CASSEGQGTYEKLFF
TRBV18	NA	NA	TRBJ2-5	TGTGCCAGCTCACCGGTAAGCCGCCAAGAGACCCAGTACTTC	CASSPVSRQETQYF
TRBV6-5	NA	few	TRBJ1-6	TGTGCCAGCAGTATAATTGATTCACCCCTCCACTTT	CASSIIDSPLHF
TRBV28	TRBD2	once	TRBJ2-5	TGTGCCAGCATAAGCGGGGGGCAGGAGACCCAGTACTTC	CASISGGQETQYF
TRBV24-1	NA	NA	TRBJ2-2	TGTGCCACCAGTGATTTCGGGGAGCGGCGCACCGGGGAGCTGTTTTTT	CATSDFGERRTGELFF